This TCR beta chain was captured in a study of T cells in tuberculosis (dated by TCRdb to the late 2010s). Background on the whole study: The study combined CD1B tetramers and high-throughput TCR immunosequencing to characterize T cells specific for the mycobacterial lipid antigen glucose monomycolate (GMM). A South African clinical cohort compared IGRA-negative adolescents, IGRA-positive adolescents with latent tuberculosis and adults with active tuberculosis, around 10 per group. Active tuberculosis patient PBMC were archived before or within 7 days of starting standard anti-tuberculosis treatment. Here is what the overall study found, with its caveats: Active tuberculosis TCR-alpha repertoires showed smaller mean NN-distances to GMM-specific TCRs than IGRA-negative controls, suggesting clonal expansion of these TCRs. Clinical samples were selected based on which cryopreserved specimens were available, and the active tuberculosis cases were adults whereas the controls were adolescents. The smaller NN-distances were partly driven by shorter CDR3-alpha lengths in active tuberculosis patients, and the difference for TCR-beta did not reach statistical significance. With the diverse GMM-specific repertoire as input, a classifier achieved around 87% accuracy (AUROC about 0.93), whereas GEM motif frequencies as input gave 60% to 70% accuracy.

TCR libraries were generated with the immunoSEQ multiplex PCR assay, using TCR-beta and/or TCR-alpha/delta assays for each sample. The amplified TCR libraries were sequenced using the Illumina high-throughput platform. The source study handled its data this way. Clustering and dimensionality reduction were performed using pairwise TCRdist distances among GMM-specific receptors from ex vivo sorted or in vitro expanded T cells. Each clinical repertoire was scored by mean NN-distance, the average TCRdist to the nearest 10% of tetramer-positive reference sequences. GEM TCR motif frequency was computed as the fraction of unique TCRs matching known GEM sequences by V/J usage and CDR3 length. Active tuberculosis was classified by linear discriminant analysis with leave-one-out cross-validation, implemented in scikit-learn. TCRdb's version of the immuneACCESS table is confined to in-frame rearrangements and falls short of the full clone set. An unresolved V gene accounts for under half of the shortfall where checked; the remainder is of unknown origin. The V and J calls and clone size are taken from that table; D and trimming were inferred from the DNA. The sample includes 35,000 to 45,000 clones, with approximately 94% observed a single time. Around 4% of the sample is in the top ten clones.

The time point label on this specimen signifies: new active TB diagnosis, blood taken before or within 7 days of starting treatment. The patients with active tuberculosis were newly diagnosed, HIV-seronegative South African adults aged 18 years or older. Confirmation of active tuberculosis came from positive sputum smear microscopy and/or a positive M. tuberculosis culture. Immunosequencing was performed on unsorted cryopreserved PBMC, with around 100,000 T cells per clinical donor covered on average. As regards this clone: This receptor's antigen is unknown. Base qualities are not recorded, but no much larger clone differs from it by a single base.

Sequences were derived from PBMCs, sampled at tuberculosis diagnosis. This TCR came from an adult with tuberculosis.

CDR3 protein: CASSLEAWRQGADTQYF. The DNA is TGTGCCAGCAGCTTAGAGGCGTGGCGGCAGGGTGCAGATACGCAGTATTTT. Recombination linked TRBV7-2 to TRBJ2-3; D gene: possibly TRBD1, on 5 matching bases. Measured from the cysteine to the phenylalanine, the CDR3 is 17 residues long. Solely the CDR3 DNA is kept, with 51 bases framed from the first base. V was cut back by 1 base and J by 4 bases, leaving a gap of 18 bases between them. For CDR1 and CDR2, the germline V gene lists SGHTA and FQGNSA. The full variable domain, with segments outside the CDR3 supplied by the reference TRBV7-2 and TRBJ2-3 proteins, appears as GAGVSQSPSNKVTEKGKDVELRCDPISGHTALYWYRQSLGQGLEFLIYFQGNSAPDKSGLPSDRFSAERTGGSVSTLTIQRTQQEDSAVYLCASSLEAWRQGADTQYFGPGTRLTVL.